A single sample is the source of the 21 T cell receptor beta chains below, sequenced in a study of metastatic and nonmetastatic thyroid tumors. TCRdb reanalyzed the PCR reads with MiXCR. The sample shows 23,000 or so clones, 20% of them seen only once. Nobody among the patients had been given any treatment before thyroid surgery. Sequencing used blood. The source is a male donor with papillary thyroid cancer or a benign thyroid nodule (not recorded which). Some clones in this sample may be carry-over from other donors' samples.

Ten or more counts support this clone. Given a much more abundant clone one base away, this may be a read error. The chain is built from TRBV9 and TRBJ2-3, with TRBD2 matching 9 bases. The trim removed 2 bases at V and 2 bases at J, leaving 3 bases unmatched. Germline lookup yields CDR1 SGDLS and CDR2 YYNGEE. The CDR3 is made up of 15 amino acids. The CDR3 region has the DNA TGTGCCAGCAGCGTGACTAGCGGAACCACAGATACGCAGTATTTT. Its translation: CASSVTSGTTDTQYF.

The CDR3 DNA reads TGTGCCTGGAGTATAGGCGGGACAGGCAGCGAGCAGTACTTC. It is translated as CAWSIGGTGSEQYF. This chain links TRBV30 with TRBJ2-7; 8 bases fit TRBD1. Germline V gene sequence: CDR1 GTSNPN, CDR2 SVGIG (reference sequence). CDR3 length equals 14 residues. With V trimmed by 2 bases and J by 6 bases, 9 bases remained unmatched.

V gene TRBV29-1 combines with J gene TRBJ2-5, with 11 bases matching TRBD2. Germline V lookup: CDR1 SQVTM, CDR2 ANQGSEA. J was trimmed by 0 bases and V by 0 bases; bases with no gene match: 6. The CDR3 covers 17 residues. CDR3 in amino acids: CSVEDLAGGPYQETQYF. The CDR3 DNA reads as TGCAGCGTTGAAGATCTAGCGGGGGGTCCGTACCAAGAGACCCAGTACTTC.

This clone was seen repeatedly, ten times or more. The rearrangement joins TRBV2 to TRBJ1-4, with 7 nucleotides matching TRBD1. Trimming removed 6 bases from V and 4 bases from J; junction bases left unmatched: 2. Germline-derived CDR1 and CDR2 are SNHLY and FYNNEI. This CDR3 contains 13 residues. This CDR3 is CASSRDSNEKLFF. In nucleotides, the CDR3 is TGTGCCAGCAGCCGGGACAGTAATGAAAAACTGTTTTTT.

In its sample, this clone was seen many times. The rearrangement uses TRBV3-1 and TRBJ2-7; 7 bases are shared with TRBD1. Germline V gene data show CDR1 as LGHDT and CDR2 as YNNKEL (reference sequence). The V and J ends lost 4 bases and 5 bases, in that order; junction bases with no gene match: 8. This CDR3 is built from 14 residues. CDR3 sequence: CASSLRQGIHEQYF. The CDR3 region has the DNA TGTGCCAGCAGCCTTCGACAGGGTATCCACGAGCAGTACTTC.

This clone appeared many times. The J gene is TRBJ1-6, the V gene TRBV4-3, with D possibly TRBD1 on 5 matching bases. Germline assignment: CDR1 LGHNA and CDR2 YSLEER. The CDR3 covers 15 residues. V was cut by 0 bases and J by 6 bases, with 9 bases left in between. The CDR3 spells CASSQEGTGNSPLHF. DNA for the CDR3: TGCGCCAGCAGCCAAGAAGGGACCGGTAATTCACCCCTCCACTTT.

To note about this clone: Germline and junction disagree at one end, which may indicate a read error. This chain connects TRBV19 to TRBJ2-7; TRBD2 agrees at 8 bases. The CDR3 consists of 15 residues. Per the germline V gene, CDR1 is LNHDA and CDR2 is SQIVND (reference sequence). In DNA, the CDR3 is TGTGGCAGTAGTAGCGGGACTACCCACATCTACGAGAAGTACTTC. Translated: CGSSSGTTHIYEKYF.

This clone has ten or more counts. This chain links TRBV5-1 with TRBJ1-2, with a weak D call TRBD1 (5 bases). Trimming removed 2 bases at V and 8 bases at J, with 13 bases between. The CDR3 covers 13 residues. CDR1 is SGHRS and CDR2 is YFSETQ in the germline V gene. CDR3 region: CASSFDGASGYTF. In DNA form, the CDR3 reads TGCGCCAGCAGCTTTGACGGGGCGTCAGGCTACACCTTC.

In this sample, this clone turned up many times. The chain recombines TRBV15 with TRBJ2-3, with 11 bases aligning to TRBD2. The CDR3 runs 17 residues. With V trimmed by 3 bases and J by 4 bases, 9 bases remained unmatched. CDR1 and CDR2 (germline): LNHNV, YYDKDF (reference sequence). The DNA for the CDR3 is TGTGCCACCAGCAGCCCCCCTAGCGGGAGGTCCGCAGATACGCAGTATTTT. It codes for CATSSPPSGRSADTQYF.

This clone was recorded at least ten times. The chain couples TRBV4-2 to TRBJ1-1; a weak D match, TRBD1 (6 bases). Germline-derived CDR1 and CDR2 are LGHNA and YNFKEQ. The CDR3 runs to 17 residues. V lost 5 bases and J 0 bases, leaving 19 bases between the germline ends. The CDR3 loop is CASSGAGGGGVNTEAFF. The CDR3 DNA reads TGTGCCAGCAGCGGGGCGGGGGGCGGTGGAGTGAACACTGAAGCTTTCTTT.

There are many counts of this clone. This chain connects TRBV15 to TRBJ2-3; 14 bases agree with TRBD2. The CDR3 spans 15 residues. J lost 4 bases, V lost 5 bases, and 2 bases had no gene match. Germline V lookup: CDR1 LNHNV, CDR2 YYDKDF (reference sequence). The CDR3 DNA follows: TGTGCCACCAGCGGACTAGCGGGGGGCCCAGATACGCAGTATTTT. Translation gives CATSGLAGGPDTQYF.

This clone was picked up many times. The CDR3 DNA reads as TGCGCCAGCAGCTTGGGGAAAGGAAATGAGCAGTTCTTC. Translating it yields CASSLGKGNEQFF. The V gene is TRBV5-1, the J gene TRBJ2-1; no clear D gene. Trimming left V 0 bases short and J 7 bases short, with 8 bases between. The CDR3 spans 13 residues. Germline-derived CDR1 and CDR2 are SGHRS and YFSETQ.

At least ten counts were recorded for this clone. The rearrangement links TRBV7-3 to TRBJ2-5, with D perhaps assigned TRBD1 or TRBD2 (6 bases each). This CDR3 has 15 amino acids. In germline, CDR1 is SGHTA, CDR2 FQGTGA. The germline V and J ends were trimmed by 1 base and 2 bases, with 11 bases remaining between them. In DNA form, the CDR3 reads TGTGCCAGCAGCTTAATCCCGGGGGCACAAGAGACCCAGTACTTC. As protein: CASSLIPGAQETQYF.

This clone was found many times. The chain has TRBV6-5 and TRBJ2-3, with a possible D match to TRBD2 (5 bases). V lost 0 bases to trimming and J lost 10 bases, with 20 bases between them. The CDR3 runs 16 residues. The germline CDR1 and CDR2 sequences are MNHEY and SVGAGI. Here the CDR3 reads CASSYSYPIRLAPQYF. The CDR3 nucleotides are TGTGCCAGCAGTTACTCATACCCCATCCGGCTAGCTCCGCAGTATTTT.

Only a few counts were recorded for this clone. The junction and the germline gene differ at one end; a read error may be behind it. The chain carries TRBV27 and TRBJ2-1; D may be TRBD2 (6 bases). The CDR3 has 14 residues. In germline, CDR1 is MNHEY, CDR2 SMNVEV (reference sequence). The CDR3 DNA reads as TGTACCAGCAGTTCGGGAGATCTCTTTTGTGAGCAGTTCTTC. Translating gives CTSSSGDLFCEQFF.

This clone was seen repeatedly, ten times or more. The chain recombines TRBV19 with TRBJ1-2; possible D gene TRBD1, 5 bases. From germline, CDR1 is LNHDA and CDR2 SQIVND (reference sequence). V dropped 5 bases and J dropped 2 bases, with 15 bases sitting between them. There are 15 residues in the CDR3. In DNA form, the CDR3 reads TGTGCCAGTAGTGTAAACAGGCCTCGGAACTATGGCTACACCTTC. The encoded protein is CASSVNRPRNYGYTF.

This clone appeared many times. The V gene is TRBV4-2, the J gene TRBJ2-4, with D perhaps given as TRBD1 or TRBD2 (5 bases each). Germline CDR1 is LGHNA and CDR2 is YNFKEQ. V shed 0 bases and J shed 6 bases, with 9 bases lying between them. The CDR3 runs to 14 residues. The DNA of the CDR3 is TGTGCCAGCAGCCAAGATCGAGGGGCAAACATTCAGTACTTC. It is translated as CASSQDRGANIQYF.

This clone came up many times. V is TRBV5-1 and J is TRBJ2-1, with D perhaps TRBD1 (5 bases). Germline V gene lookup returns CDR1 SGHRS and CDR2 YFSETQ. The CDR3 length is 13 residues. Deletions cut 7 bases from V and 7 bases from J, with 15 bases between. CDR3 loop: CASRDPGQNEQFF. DNA of the CDR3: TGCGCCAGCCGCGATCCAGGGCAAAATGAGCAGTTCTTC.

In this sample, this clone turned up many times. The chain uses TRBV5-1 and TRBJ2-7; the match to TRBD2 covers 10 bases. Unmatched junction bases numbered 14, after V lost 1 base and J lost 7 bases. This CDR3 spans 17 amino acids. CDR1 and CDR2 from the germline V gene are SGHRS and YFSETQ. The CDR3 here is CASSLRSAVAGGGEQYF. CDR3 sequence (DNA): TGCGCCAGCAGCTTGAGATCCGCGGTAGCGGGGGGCGGAGAGCAGTACTTC.

In its sample, this clone was seen a few times. The chain couples TRBV6-1 to TRBJ2-1; 9 bases are a match to TRBD2. V trimming: 2 bases; J trimming: 7 bases; junction bases outside the gene matches: 15. CDR3 length: 18 amino acids. Germline CDR1 is MNHNS and CDR2 is SASEGT. The CDR3: CASSENSLRATSGNEQFF. DNA of the CDR3: TGTGCCAGCAGTGAAAACAGCCTCCGGGCAACTAGCGGGAATGAGCAGTTCTTC.

This sequence joins TRBV19 and TRBJ2-2; D gene uncertain. Trimming removed 3 bases at V and 5 bases at J, with 16 bases between. This CDR3 comprises 16 residues. CDR1 and CDR2 from the germline V gene are LNHDA and SQIVND (reference sequence). The CDR3 spells CASSIFRGGWTGELFF. For the CDR3, the DNA is TGTGCCAGTAGTATTTTTAGAGGCGGTTGGACCGGGGAGCTGTTTTTT.